The rows below give T cell receptor beta chains drawn from one sample of a study of early T cells in non-severe SARS-CoV-2 infection. MiXCR, applied by TCRdb to the 5' RACE reads, yields one record per CDR3 protein. The data contain some 40,000 distinct CDR3 sequences, 12% of them seen just once; the ten biggest clones take up approximately 15%. The sample consisted of whole blood. The receptors were gathered from an adult who was a healthcare worker with PCR-confirmed SARS-CoV-2 infection or an uninfected control (not recorded which). Each CDR3 is given with its conserved first and last residue. The order of the fields is clone size, D gene, V gene, J gene, CDR3 protein, CDR3 DNA. D genes are given only for firm matches. Expanded clones are given a class, and other clones once, few, many or no size at all.

clone size: .
D gene: TRBD2
V gene: TRBV11-2
J gene: TRBJ2-1
CDR3 protein: CASSLRGGRAQVEQFF
CDR3 DNA: TGTGCCAGCAGCTTACGGGGCGGGAGGGCCCAAGTTGAGCAGTTCTTC

clone size: many
D gene: TRBD2
V gene: TRBV19
J gene: TRBJ2-3
CDR3 protein: CASSSGTSGRADTQYF
CDR3 DNA: TGTGCCAGTAGTTCGGGGACTAGCGGGAGGGCAGATACGCAGTATTTT

clone size: many
D gene: .
V gene: TRBV5-4
J gene: TRBJ1-2
CDR3 protein: CASSLYPTTASYGYTF
CDR3 DNA: TGTGCCAGCAGCTTGTACCCAACGACAGCCTCCTATGGCTACACCTTC

clone size: .
D gene: .
V gene: TRBV7-8
J gene: TRBJ2-7
CDR3 protein: CASSPHQGGHEQYF
CDR3 DNA: TGTGCCAGCAGCCCCCACCAGGGTGGCCACGAGCAGTACTTC

clone size: many
D gene: .
V gene: TRBV6-2/TRBV6-3
J gene: TRBJ2-5
CDR3 protein: CASTTGPEETQYF
CDR3 DNA: TGTGCCAGCACCACGGGCCCAGAGGAGACCCAGTACTTC

clone size: few
D gene: TRBD1
V gene: TRBV5-1
J gene: TRBJ2-7
CDR3 protein: CASSFQGANEQYF
CDR3 DNA: TGCGCCAGCAGCTTCCAGGGGGCGAACGAGCAGTACTTC

clone size: few
D gene: .
V gene: TRBV6-5
J gene: TRBJ1-2
CDR3 protein: CASTSLRGPYGYTF
CDR3 DNA: TGTGCCAGCACCTCTCTACGGGGGCCCTATGGCTACACCTTC

clone size: few
D gene: .
V gene: TRBV7-7
J gene: TRBJ2-7
CDR3 protein: CASSSANPSYEQYF
CDR3 DNA: TGTGCTAGCAGCTCGGCCAATCCCTCCTACGAGCAGTACTTC

clone size: few
D gene: TRBD1
V gene: TRBV7-9
J gene: TRBJ1-2
CDR3 protein: CASSPFAGGYIYGYTF
CDR3 DNA: TGTGCCAGCAGCCCGTTCGCAGGGGGCTACATCTATGGCTACACCTTC

clone size: many
D gene: .
V gene: TRBV29-1
J gene: TRBJ2-1
CDR3 protein: CSVAPVGNEQFF
CDR3 DNA: TGCAGCGTCGCCCCGGTTGGCAATGAGCAGTTCTTC

clone size: .
D gene: .
V gene: TRBV6-2/TRBV6-3
J gene: TRBJ1-1
CDR3 protein: CASSYSPGFGNTEAFF
CDR3 DNA: TGTGCCAGCAGTTACTCCCCAGGGTTCGGAAACACTGAAGCTTTCTTT

clone size: many
D gene: .
V gene: TRBV20-1
J gene: TRBJ2-7
CDR3 protein: CSARDSVSYEQYF
CDR3 DNA: TGCAGTGCTAGAGATAGTGTTTCCTACGAGCAGTACTTC

clone size: once
D gene: TRBD2
V gene: TRBV11-2
J gene: TRBJ2-1
CDR3 protein: CASISGLAGVGREQFF
CDR3 DNA: TGTGCCAGCATCTCGGGACTAGCGGGGGTAGGTAGGGAGCAGTTCTTC

clone size: many
D gene: TRBD2
V gene: TRBV18
J gene: TRBJ2-3
CDR3 protein: CASWTSGADTQYF
CDR3 DNA: TGTGCCAGTTGGACTAGCGGGGCAGATACGCAGTATTTT

clone size: .
D gene: .
V gene: TRBV11-2
J gene: TRBJ2-1
CDR3 protein: CASSLQGFSSYNEQFF
CDR3 DNA: TGTGCCAGCAGCTTACAGGGCTTCAGCTCCTACAATGAGCAGTTCTTC

clone size: once
D gene: TRBD1
V gene: TRBV2
J gene: TRBJ1-2
CDR3 protein: CASSEDRGDYGYTF
CDR3 DNA: TGTGCCAGCAGTGAGGACAGGGGGGACTATGGCTACACCTTC

clone size: .
D gene: .
V gene: TRBV29-1
J gene: TRBJ2-5
CDR3 protein: CSGKPYRELQETQYF
CDR3 DNA: TGCAGCGGAAAACCCTACCGGGAGCTACAAGAGACCCAGTACTTC

clone size: many
D gene: TRBD2
V gene: TRBV20-1
J gene: TRBJ2-5
CDR3 protein: CSARDPGLAGVETQYF
CDR3 DNA: TGCAGTGCTAGAGATCCGGGACTAGCGGGAGTGGAGACCCAGTACTTC

clone size: many
D gene: .
V gene: TRBV7-8
J gene: TRBJ2-1
CDR3 protein: CASSSLGGTSYNEQFF
CDR3 DNA: TGTGCCAGCAGCTCCCTCGGCGGGACCTCCTACAATGAGCAGTTCTTC

clone size: .
D gene: .
V gene: TRBV5-4
J gene: TRBJ1-6
CDR3 protein: CASSQTNSPLHF
CDR3 DNA: TGTGCCAGCAGCCAGACTAATTCACCCCTCCACTTT

clone size: .
D gene: .
V gene: TRBV20-1
J gene: TRBJ1-2
CDR3 protein: CSAMSAGYYGYTF
CDR3 DNA: TGCAGTGCTATGTCAGCAGGATACTATGGCTACACCTTC

clone size: few
D gene: .
V gene: TRBV3-1
J gene: TRBJ2-7
CDR3 protein: CASSQGDSEQYF
CDR3 DNA: TGTGCCAGCAGCCAAGGGGACTCCGAGCAGTACTTC

clone size: .
D gene: .
V gene: TRBV11-2
J gene: TRBJ2-7
CDR3 protein: CASSLVAGIKYEQYF
CDR3 DNA: TGTGCCAGCAGCTTAGTGGCAGGGATAAAGTACGAGCAGTACTTC

clone size: .
D gene: .
V gene: TRBV20-1
J gene: TRBJ1-1
CDR3 protein: CSAEMYTEAFF
CDR3 DNA: TGCAGTGCTGAAATGTACACTGAAGCTTTCTTT

clone size: few
D gene: .
V gene: TRBV13
J gene: TRBJ2-7
CDR3 protein: CASSPPGRNSYEQYF
CDR3 DNA: TGTGCCAGCAGCCCACCCGGAAGGAATAGCTACGAGCAGTACTTC

clone size: many
D gene: TRBD1
V gene: TRBV20-1
J gene: TRBJ2-1
CDR3 protein: CSARDRGQGDNEQFF
CDR3 DNA: TGCAGTGCTAGAGATCGCGGACAGGGAGACAATGAGCAGTTCTTC

clone size: .
D gene: .
V gene: TRBV11-1
J gene: TRBJ2-5
CDR3 protein: CASSQRTVGLETQYF
CDR3 DNA: TGTGCCAGCAGCCAAAGGACGGTAGGCTTGGAGACCCAGTACTTC

clone size: many
D gene: TRBD1
V gene: TRBV20-1
J gene: TRBJ2-1
CDR3 protein: CSAKRGTGDFGEQFF
CDR3 DNA: TGCAGTGCTAAGCGGGGGACAGGGGACTTCGGGGAGCAGTTCTTC

clone size: .
D gene: .
V gene: TRBV7-9
J gene: TRBJ2-1
CDR3 protein: CASSLVSPPEGEQFF
CDR3 DNA: TGTGCCAGCAGCTTAGTTTCCCCCCCGGAAGGTGAGCAGTTCTTC

clone size: many
D gene: TRBD1
V gene: TRBV14
J gene: TRBJ2-3
CDR3 protein: CASGTGALTDTQYF
CDR3 DNA: TGTGCCAGCGGCACAGGGGCGCTGACAGATACGCAGTATTTT

clone size: many
D gene: .
V gene: TRBV11-1
J gene: TRBJ2-3
CDR3 protein: CASSLAERVPQYF
CDR3 DNA: TGTGCCAGCAGCTTAGCGGAAAGGGTCCCGCAGTATTTT

clone size: many
D gene: .
V gene: TRBV27
J gene: TRBJ1-2
CDR3 protein: CASSLSGNYGYTF
CDR3 DNA: TGTGCCAGCAGTTTAAGCGGAAACTATGGCTACACCTTC

clone size: .
D gene: TRBD1
V gene: TRBV9
J gene: TRBJ1-1
CDR3 protein: CASSPKLGDRGEAFF
CDR3 DNA: TGTGCCAGCAGCCCTAAACTGGGGGACAGGGGTGAAGCTTTCTTT

clone size: .
D gene: .
V gene: TRBV18
J gene: TRBJ1-1
CDR3 protein: CASSPNSFRYDTEAFF
CDR3 DNA: TGTGCCAGCTCACCAAACTCCTTCAGGTACGACACTGAAGCTTTCTTT

clone size: many
D gene: TRBD2
V gene: TRBV11-2
J gene: TRBJ2-5
CDR3 protein: CASSLEGLAVQETQYF
CDR3 DNA: TGTGCCAGCAGCTTAGAGGGACTAGCGGTTCAAGAGACCCAGTACTTC

clone size: many
D gene: .
V gene: TRBV6-5
J gene: TRBJ1-6
CDR3 protein: CASRYRASNSPLHF
CDR3 DNA: TGTGCCAGCAGATATCGGGCGTCAAATTCACCCCTCCACTTT

clone size: .
D gene: .
V gene: TRBV29-1
J gene: TRBJ2-5
CDR3 protein: CSVERETQYF
CDR3 DNA: TGCAGCGTTGAGAGAGAGACCCAGTACTTC

clone size: few
D gene: .
V gene: TRBV29-1
J gene: TRBJ2-5
CDR3 protein: CSVDRGGGETQYF
CDR3 DNA: TGCAGCGTTGATCGGGGTGGAGGAGAGACCCAGTACTTC

clone size: many
D gene: .
V gene: TRBV6-1
J gene: TRBJ1-5
CDR3 protein: CASSPNPTVNQPQHF
CDR3 DNA: TGTGCCAGCAGCCCAAACCCGACAGTTAATCAGCCCCAGCATTTT

clone size: many
D gene: TRBD2
V gene: TRBV7-8
J gene: TRBJ2-3
CDR3 protein: CATGLAADTQYF
CDR3 DNA: TGTGCCACGGGACTAGCTGCAGATACGCAGTATTTT

clone size: .
D gene: .
V gene: TRBV9
J gene: TRBJ2-5
CDR3 protein: CASSVETSGGLGRETQYF
CDR3 DNA: TGTGCCAGCAGCGTAGAGACTAGTGGAGGTCTTGGCCGGGAGACCCAGTACTTC

clone size: few
D gene: .
V gene: TRBV5-1
J gene: TRBJ2-1
CDR3 protein: CASSLGGDSYNEQFF
CDR3 DNA: TGCGCCAGCAGCTTGGGTGGGGACTCCTACAATGAGCAGTTCTTC

clone size: .
D gene: .
V gene: TRBV7-6
J gene: TRBJ2-5
CDR3 protein: CASSLGSRLEGTQYF
CDR3 DNA: TGTGCCAGCAGCTTAGGGTCCAGGTTGGAAGGGACCCAGTACTTC

clone size: .
D gene: .
V gene: TRBV6-5
J gene: TRBJ2-3
CDR3 protein: CASTQHKTQYF
CDR3 DNA: TGTGCCAGCACTCAGCACAAAACGCAGTATTTT

clone size: many
D gene: .
V gene: TRBV7-2
J gene: TRBJ2-7
CDR3 protein: CASSQTGTIMQYF
CDR3 DNA: TGTGCCAGCAGCCAAACCGGGACAATCATGCAGTACTTC

clone size: many
D gene: TRBD2
V gene: TRBV2
J gene: TRBJ2-1
CDR3 protein: CASSDLAGANEQFF
CDR3 DNA: TGTGCCAGCAGTGATCTAGCGGGCGCCAATGAGCAGTTCTTC

clone size: .
D gene: .
V gene: TRBV4-2
J gene: TRBJ1-1
CDR3 protein: CASSQETATDTEAFF
CDR3 DNA: TGTGCCAGCAGCCAAGAAACTGCGACCGACACTGAAGCTTTCTTT

clone size: .
D gene: .
V gene: TRBV7-9
J gene: TRBJ1-1
CDR3 protein: CASSLDEGVEAFF
CDR3 DNA: TGTGCCAGCAGCTTAGATGAAGGGGTTGAAGCTTTCTTT

clone size: .
D gene: TRBD1
V gene: TRBV11-3
J gene: TRBJ1-1
CDR3 protein: CASSLDRDTEAFF
CDR3 DNA: TGTGCCAGCAGCCTGGACAGGGACACTGAAGCTTTCTTT

clone size: many
D gene: .
V gene: TRBV11-2
J gene: TRBJ2-5
CDR3 protein: CASRAGVETQYF
CDR3 DNA: TGTGCCAGCAGGGCAGGGGTGGAGACCCAGTACTTC

clone size: .
D gene: TRBD2
V gene: TRBV29-1
J gene: TRBJ2-1
CDR3 protein: CSVQRREDWGDEQFF
CDR3 DNA: TGCAGCGTTCAACGGCGGGAGGACTGGGGAGATGAGCAGTTCTTC

clone size: .
D gene: .
V gene: TRBV7-6
J gene: TRBJ2-1
CDR3 protein: CASSLGRDEQFF
CDR3 DNA: TGTGCCAGCAGCTTAGGGCGGGATGAGCAGTTCTTC

clone size: many
D gene: .
V gene: TRBV6-6
J gene: TRBJ1-2
CDR3 protein: CASSHQGDDGYTF
CDR3 DNA: TGTGCCAGCAGTCACCAAGGGGACGATGGCTACACCTTC